These T cell receptor beta chains were read from a single sample in a study of graft-versus-host responses after intestinal transplantation. Their recognized antigens are unknown. TCRdb's copy holds only in-frame clones and misses some; the assay was immunoSEQ multiplex PCR. The sample holds around 40,000 clones; about 95% are singletons and the top ten take almost 0.55%. The sample consisted of unstimulated CD8+ T cells sorted from spleen or lymph node cells, taken before transplant. The receptor set was obtained from a human donor who was the organ donor for an intestinal transplant. CDR3s include the opening cysteine and the closing phenylalanine or tryptophan. D genes are given only for firm matches. A clone size is listed for some rows: how often the clone was seen (once, few, many), or a class if it is expanded.

D gene	J gene	clone size	CDR3 length	V gene	CDR3 protein	CDR3 DNA
.	TRBJ1-5	.	14	TRBV27	CASSLRGAFQPQHF	TGTGCCAGCAGTTTACGGGGGGCTTTTCAGCCCCAGCATTTT
.	TRBJ1-1	few	11	TRBV4-2	CASSQNTEAFF	TGTGCCAGCAGCCAAAACACTGAAGCTTTCTTT
.	TRBJ2-3	.	14	TRBV4-2	CASSQGLEADTQYF	TGTGCCAGCAGCCAAGGCCTAGAAGCAGATACGCAGTATTTT
.	TRBJ1-2	.	14	TRBV6-1	CASSEAPGHYGYTF	TGTGCCAGCAGTGAAGCACCAGGACATTATGGCTACACCTTC
.	TRBJ2-7	.	12	TRBV11-2	CASSPVSYEQYF	TGTGCCAGCAGCCCGGTTTCCTACGAGCAGTACTTC
TRBD1	TRBJ2-3	.	18	TRBV13	CASSLSLTGTGSTDTQYF	TGTGCCAGCAGCTTATCCCTGACCGGGACAGGCAGCACAGATACGCAGTATTTT
.	TRBJ2-7	.	13	TRBV4-3	CASSQDRLLEQYF	TGCGCCAGCAGCCAAGATAGACTATTGGAGCAGTACTTC
.	TRBJ1-2	.	15	TRBV13	CASSGNTTGNYGYTF	TGCGCCAGCAGCGGAAACACGACAGGCAACTATGGCTACACCTTC
.	TRBJ2-1	once	15	TRBV7-9	CASSLGYGGSNEQFF	TGTGCCAGCAGCTTAGGGTACGGGGGTTCCAATGAGCAGTTCTTC
.	TRBJ1-6	.	19	TRBV4-3	CASSQDVTGLSSYNSPLHF	TGCGCCAGCAGCCAAGACGTCACAGGGTTGAGCTCCTATAATTCACCCCTCCACTTT
TRBD2	TRBJ2-2	.	16	TRBV29-1	CSIQSLGGARTGELFF	TGCAGCATCCAATCACTCGGGGGGGCCCGGACCGGGGAGCTGTTTTTT
.	TRBJ1-3	.	13	TRBV19	CASNTASGNTIYF	TGTGCCAGTAACACCGCGTCGGGAAACACCATATATTTT
.	TRBJ2-5	.	14	TRBV10-3	CAISESMSSVTQYF	TGTGCCATCAGTGAGTCGATGTCCTCCGTGACCCAGTACTTC
TRBD2	TRBJ2-1	.	13	TRBV10-3	CATKRGTDNEQFF	TGTGCCACCAAGCGGGGGACTGACAATGAGCAGTTCTTC
.	TRBJ2-1	.	15	TRBV12-5	CASGLVESSYNEQFF	TGTGCTAGTGGATTGGTGGAGAGCTCCTACAATGAGCAGTTCTTC
.	TRBJ2-7	.	12	TRBV12-5	CASGSGTYEQYF	TGTGCTAGTGGTTCCGGGACCTACGAGCAGTACTTC
.	TRBJ2-7	.	14	TRBV4-3	CASSQEFPGYEQYF	TGCGCCAGCAGCCAAGAGTTTCCGGGATACGAGCAGTACTTC
.	TRBJ2-3	.	12	TRBV27	CASSFPGDTQYF	TGTGCCAGCAGTTTCCCCGGGGATACGCAGTATTTT
TRBD2	TRBJ2-2	.	16	TRBV11-2	CASREISGGNTGELFF	TGTGCCAGCCGTGAAATTAGCGGGGGGAACACCGGGGAGCTGTTTTTT
TRBD2	TRBJ2-2	.	18	TRBV19	CASSPINLAGVNTGELFF	TGTGCCAGTAGCCCCATAAATCTAGCGGGGGTTAACACCGGGGAGCTGTTTTTT
.	TRBJ2-7	once	12	TRBV5-6	CASSFRGYEQYF	TGTGCCAGCAGCTTCCGGGGATACGAGCAGTACTTC
.	TRBJ2-7	.	13	TRBV7-9	CASSFADYWEQYF	TGTGCCAGCAGCTTTGCCGACTACTGGGAGCAGTACTTC
.	TRBJ2-3	once	12	TRBV5-1	CASSLAADTQYF	TGCGCCAGCAGCTTGGCCGCAGATACGCAGTATTTT
TRBD2	TRBJ2-5	.	13	TRBV7-9	CASSSGLEETQYF	TGTGCCAGCAGCTCGGGACTAGAAGAGACCCAGTACTTC
TRBD2	TRBJ2-3	.	17	TRBV7-2	CASSLGLAGGSQDTQYF	TGTGCCAGCAGCTTAGGACTAGCGGGGGGGAGTCAGGATACGCAGTATTTT
.	TRBJ1-5	.	14	TRBV27	CASSLGRGGQPQHF	TGTGCCAGCAGTTTAGGTAGGGGTGGGCAGCCCCAGCATTTT
.	TRBJ2-2	.	13	TRBV6-4	CASMRGDTGELFF	TGTGCCAGCATGAGGGGGGACACCGGGGAGCTGTTTTTT
.	TRBJ1-2	.	13	TRBV7-9	CASSLLGLYGYTF	TGTGCCAGCAGCTTATTAGGGCTATATGGCTACACCTTC
TRBD2	TRBJ2-1	once	14	TRBV27	CASSLAGEYNEQFF	TGTGCCAGCAGTTTAGCGGGGGAATACAATGAGCAGTTCTTC
.	TRBJ1-1	.	18	TRBV14	CASSQRRQYWELNTEAFF	TGTGCCAGCAGCCAACGCAGACAGTACTGGGAACTGAACACTGAAGCTTTCTTT
.	TRBJ1-4	.	14	TRBV7-2	CASKTGGTNEKLFF	TGTGCCAGCAAAACGGGGGGTACTAATGAAAAACTGTTTTTT
TRBD2	TRBJ2-7	.	14	TRBV27	CASSLLAGADEQYF	TGTGCCAGCAGTTTACTAGCGGGGGCCGACGAGCAGTACTTC